This T cell receptor beta chain was captured by sequencing in a study of vaccination effects on CD4 cells after COVID-19. Study overall: All study participants received two doses of BNT162b2 or mRNA-1273 vaccine.

Expansion with viral peptide pools was applied to antigen-specific CD4+ T cells by the ViraFEST assay prior to sequencing. Having been cultured for around nine days, the cells underwent CD4+ T cell isolation. Absence of prior SARS-CoV-2 infection characterized the vaccine recipients, who showed negative nucleocapsid antibodies. Generated by immunoSEQ multiplex PCR, the TCRdb table keeps only in-frame clones and is missing some. The data show tens of thousands of clones, around four fifths seen once. This clone has a handful of counts. Its antigen is not known. CDR1 is LGHNA and CDR2 is YNFKEQ in the germline V gene. The ends were cut back, 4 bases at V and 7 bases at J, with 11 bases in the middle. This CDR3 has 13 amino acids. Broader study findings: Clonal contraction was marked in infection- and vaccine-induced clones late after vaccination. Recruitment yielded few convalescent patients, and the study had no early post-infection timepoints.

The TCR sequence derives from a human donor who received a COVID-19 vaccine. The source was CD4+ T cells from PBMCs cultured with HCoV-229E spike peptides, collected before COVID-19 vaccination. The V gene is TRBV4-2, the J gene TRBJ1-5; D not resolved. The CDR3: CASSPTYDQPQHF. CDR3 sequence (DNA): TGTGCCAGCAGCCCCACGTACGACCAGCCCCAGCATTTT.